The rows below give T cell receptor beta chains drawn from one sample of a study of beta chain features in type 1 diabetes. Sequencing used immunoSEQ multiplex PCR; TCRdb keeps in-frame clones, though not all of them. The sample includes more than 300,000 clones, about a tenth of them seen just once. The source material was central memory CD4+ T cells from blood. The receptor set was obtained from a man aged 25 to 40 with type 1 diabetes. The CDR3 runs from the conserved cysteine through the conserved F or W. D genes are given only for firm matches. Size is omitted from some rows. Given values are once, few, many or a class for expanded clones.

CDR3 DNA: TGTGCCAGCAGTCAGTCTTCCTTTTTGGCTTTCTTT; CDR3 protein: CASSQSSFLAFF; clone size: few; J gene: TRBJ1-1; V gene: TRBV6-6; D gene: .
CDR3 DNA: TGTGCCAGCAGCTTAGGAGAGTTCTCATCTGAAAAACTGTTTTTT; CDR3 protein: CASSLGEFSSEKLFF; clone size: .; J gene: TRBJ1-4; V gene: TRBV7-9; D gene: .
CDR3 DNA: TGTGCCAGCAGCCTCCTAGCGGGGGAGACCTACGAGCAGTACTTC; CDR3 protein: CASSLLAGETYEQYF; clone size: few; J gene: TRBJ2-7; V gene: TRBV9; D gene: TRBD2
CDR3 DNA: TGCGCCAGCAGCTTGAATACAGCCGGGGCCAACGTCCTGACTTTC; CDR3 protein: CASSLNTAGANVLTF; clone size: .; J gene: TRBJ2-6; V gene: TRBV5-1; D gene: .
CDR3 DNA: TGTGCCAGCAGCTTAAAAGGGGTCTCCTACGAGCAGTACTTC; CDR3 protein: CASSLKGVSYEQYF; clone size: few; J gene: TRBJ2-7; V gene: TRBV7-2; D gene: .
CDR3 DNA: TGTGCCAGCAGTTTATGGGGCAGGGGGGATGGCTACACCTTC; CDR3 protein: CASSLWGRGDGYTF; clone size: .; J gene: TRBJ1-2; V gene: TRBV28; D gene: TRBD1
CDR3 DNA: TGTGCCAGTAGTATAGCCAGCACAGATACGCAGTATTTT; CDR3 protein: CASSIASTDTQYF; clone size: few; J gene: TRBJ2-3; V gene: TRBV19; D gene: .
CDR3 DNA: TGTGCCAGCAGCCCTGTGGTACGGAGCAATCAGCCCCAGCATTTT; CDR3 protein: CASSPVVRSNQPQHF; clone size: .; J gene: TRBJ1-5; V gene: TRBV21-1; D gene: .
CDR3 DNA: TGTGCCAGCACCCCCAAAGGGGGTACCTACGAGCAGTACTTC; CDR3 protein: CASTPKGGTYEQYF; clone size: .; J gene: TRBJ2-7; V gene: TRBV2; D gene: .
CDR3 DNA: TGTGCCAGCAGTCCCCGGACTAGCGGAAATGAGCAGTTCTTC; CDR3 protein: CASSPRTSGNEQFF; clone size: .; J gene: TRBJ2-1; V gene: TRBV6-5; D gene: TRBD2
CDR3 DNA: TGTGCCAGCAGTTTCGGGGCAGGCTCCTATAGCAATCAGCCCCAGCATTTT; CDR3 protein: CASSFGAGSYSNQPQHF; clone size: .; J gene: TRBJ1-5; V gene: TRBV2; D gene: .
CDR3 DNA: TGTGCCAGCTCACCTGGGGGACAGGGGGTCTACGAGCAGTACTTC; CDR3 protein: CASSPGGQGVYEQYF; clone size: .; J gene: TRBJ2-7; V gene: TRBV18; D gene: TRBD1
CDR3 DNA: TGTGCCAGTAGTTGGCAGGGGACAACCTACGAGCAGTACTTC; CDR3 protein: CASSWQGTTYEQYF; clone size: few; J gene: TRBJ2-7; V gene: TRBV19; D gene: .
CDR3 DNA: TGTGCCAGCAGCTTCACAGGATCGAACACTGAAGCTTTCTTT; CDR3 protein: CASSFTGSNTEAFF; clone size: .; J gene: TRBJ1-1; V gene: TRBV5-4; D gene: .
CDR3 DNA: TGTGCCAGCGCGTTAGGGGCGCCCGAGGGTGGCTACACCTTC; CDR3 protein: CASALGAPEGGYTF; clone size: few; J gene: TRBJ1-2; V gene: TRBV9; D gene: .
CDR3 DNA: TGTGCCAGCTCACTTAAACAACTAGCGGGTATCGACAATGAGCAGTTCTTC; CDR3 protein: CASSLKQLAGIDNEQFF; clone size: .; J gene: TRBJ2-1; V gene: TRBV18; D gene: TRBD2
CDR3 DNA: TGTGCCAGCAGTTTAAGAAGTGGGGGTGTCGCAGATACGCAGTATTTT; CDR3 protein: CASSLRSGGVADTQYF; clone size: .; J gene: TRBJ2-3; V gene: TRBV27; D gene: .
CDR3 DNA: TGTGCCAGCAGTTTGGACAGGGGGCGCTTCCATGAGCAGTTCTTC; CDR3 protein: CASSLDRGRFHEQFF; clone size: few; J gene: TRBJ2-1; V gene: TRBV6-6; D gene: TRBD1
CDR3 DNA: TGTGCCAGCAGCCAAGGACTCCCCACGGATGGCTACACCTTC; CDR3 protein: CASSQGLPTDGYTF; clone size: .; J gene: TRBJ1-2; V gene: TRBV11-2; D gene: .
CDR3 DNA: TGCGCCAGCAGCCAAGATACCGGCAGATCGAGGGCTACTAATGAAAAACTGTTTTTT; CDR3 protein: CASSQDTGRSRATNEKLFF; clone size: few; J gene: TRBJ1-4; V gene: TRBV4-1; D gene: .
CDR3 DNA: TGCAGCGTTGAGGGGACTTCCCCAGGTGGTGGCTACACCTTC; CDR3 protein: CSVEGTSPGGGYTF; clone size: .; J gene: TRBJ1-2; V gene: TRBV29-1; D gene: .
CDR3 DNA: TGTGCCAGCAGTATCGGAGGGGGATTAACTGAAGCTTTCTTT; CDR3 protein: CASSIGGGLTEAFF; clone size: few; J gene: TRBJ1-1; V gene: TRBV7-2; D gene: .
CDR3 DNA: TGTGCCAGCAGACAACTAGCACGCGATGAGCAGTTCTTC; CDR3 protein: CASRQLARDEQFF; clone size: .; J gene: TRBJ2-1; V gene: TRBV6-5; D gene: .
CDR3 DNA: TGCAGCGTAGAGGGGGCGTTCACTGAAGCTTTCTTT; CDR3 protein: CSVEGAFTEAFF; clone size: .; J gene: TRBJ1-1; V gene: TRBV29-1; D gene: TRBD1
CDR3 DNA: TGTGCCAGCAGTTTTCCCAGGCCGGAGACCCAGTACTTC; CDR3 protein: CASSFPRPETQYF; clone size: .; J gene: TRBJ2-5; V gene: TRBV28; D gene: .
CDR3 DNA: TGCGCCAGCAGCTTGGCCCCCGGTACAGGGAATGGCTACACCTTC; CDR3 protein: CASSLAPGTGNGYTF; clone size: few; J gene: TRBJ1-2; V gene: TRBV5-1; D gene: .
CDR3 DNA: TGTGCCAGTAGTATGCGGCTGTCAGCTAGCAATCAGCCCCAGCATTTT; CDR3 protein: CASSMRLSASNQPQHF; clone size: few; J gene: TRBJ1-5; V gene: TRBV19; D gene: .
CDR3 DNA: TGTGCCAGCACCCGGACGGGAACGAACACCGGGGAGCTGTTTTTT; CDR3 protein: CASTRTGTNTGELFF; clone size: .; J gene: TRBJ2-2; V gene: TRBV5-5; D gene: .
CDR3 DNA: TGTGCCAGCAGCGTGGGACAGAGCTCTGGAAACACCATATATTTT; CDR3 protein: CASSVGQSSGNTIYF; clone size: few; J gene: TRBJ1-3; V gene: TRBV9; D gene: TRBD1
CDR3 DNA: TGCGCCAGCAGCTTGACAACCATGGATGAAAAACTGTTTTTT; CDR3 protein: CASSLTTMDEKLFF; clone size: few; J gene: TRBJ1-4; V gene: TRBV5-1; D gene: .
CDR3 DNA: TGTGCCAGCCAAGCCGGGACAGGCCATGGCTACACCTTC; CDR3 protein: CASQAGTGHGYTF; clone size: many; J gene: TRBJ1-2; V gene: TRBV18; D gene: TRBD1
CDR3 DNA: TGTGCCAGCAGCCTCACAGTGGCCTACGAGCAGTACTTC; CDR3 protein: CASSLTVAYEQYF; clone size: .; J gene: TRBJ2-7; V gene: TRBV7-2; D gene: .
CDR3 DNA: TGTGCCAGCAGACGTGACAACACTGAAGCTTTCTTT; CDR3 protein: CASRRDNTEAFF; clone size: .; J gene: TRBJ1-1; V gene: TRBV6-5; D gene: .
CDR3 DNA: TGCGCCAGCAGCTTGGAAGTTTTCATCGGGGACAGCACAGATACGCAGTATTTT; CDR3 protein: CASSLEVFIGDSTDTQYF; clone size: .; J gene: TRBJ2-3; V gene: TRBV5-1; D gene: .
CDR3 DNA: TGTGCCAGCAGCCCCAGGAACCGGGCCGGGGAGCTGTTTTTT; CDR3 protein: CASSPRNRAGELFF; clone size: .; J gene: TRBJ2-2; V gene: TRBV5-8; D gene: .
CDR3 DNA: TGTGCCAGCAGCCCCCGGTATGGGGGGCTGACAGATACGCAGTATTTT; CDR3 protein: CASSPRYGGLTDTQYF; clone size: few; J gene: TRBJ2-3; V gene: TRBV7-2; D gene: .
CDR3 DNA: TGTGCCAGCAGCTTGAAAGGGGGCTGGAACACCGGGGAGCTGTTTTTT; CDR3 protein: CASSLKGGWNTGELFF; clone size: .; J gene: TRBJ2-2; V gene: TRBV11-2; D gene: TRBD1
CDR3 DNA: TGTGCCAGCAGCCCACTCAGGGGGCGAGGGGGCGGCTACACCTTC; CDR3 protein: CASSPLRGRGGGYTF; clone size: .; J gene: TRBJ1-2; V gene: TRBV7-9; D gene: TRBD1
CDR3 DNA: TGTGCCAGCCAACAGGGATACTACGAGCAGTACTTC; CDR3 protein: CASQQGYYEQYF; clone size: .; J gene: TRBJ2-7; V gene: TRBV28; D gene: .
CDR3 DNA: TGTGCCAGCAGTTCTACGATCGGGGGCAATGAGCAGTTCTTC; CDR3 protein: CASSSTIGGNEQFF; clone size: .; J gene: TRBJ2-1; V gene: TRBV6-1; D gene: .
CDR3 DNA: TGTGCCAGCAGTTCCCCCCAGCATTTT; CDR3 protein: CASSSPQHF; clone size: few; J gene: TRBJ1-5; V gene: TRBV28; D gene: .
CDR3 DNA: TGCGCCAGCAGCCCGTCCGGAGTCTACGAGCAGTACTTC; CDR3 protein: CASSPSGVYEQYF; clone size: .; J gene: TRBJ2-7; V gene: TRBV4-3; D gene: .
CDR3 DNA: TGTGCCAGCAGTTTAAGACACGGGGGCTACACCTTC; CDR3 protein: CASSLRHGGYTF; clone size: .; J gene: TRBJ1-2; V gene: TRBV28; D gene: .
CDR3 DNA: TGTGCCAGCAGCTTAGCCGGCGGGGAGCTGTTTTTT; CDR3 protein: CASSLAGGELFF; clone size: few; J gene: TRBJ2-2; V gene: TRBV7-6; D gene: .
CDR3 DNA: TGTGCCAGCAGCGGTGACCCCGGACAGTCAAGCTCCTACAATGAGCAGTTCTTC; CDR3 protein: CASSGDPGQSSSYNEQFF; clone size: many; J gene: TRBJ2-1; V gene: TRBV9; D gene: .
CDR3 DNA: TGTGCCAGCAGCTTAGCGCGGGGGACCTACGAGCAGTACTTC; CDR3 protein: CASSLARGTYEQYF; clone size: .; J gene: TRBJ2-7; V gene: TRBV7-8; D gene: TRBD2
CDR3 DNA: TGCGCCAGCAGCTTGATGGTAGGGGAAACTGAAGCTTTCTTT; CDR3 protein: CASSLMVGETEAFF; clone size: .; J gene: TRBJ1-1; V gene: TRBV5-1; D gene: .